The rows below give T cell receptor beta chains drawn from one sample of a study of cytomegalovirus exposure and HLA in healthy donors. Data came from immunoSEQ multiplex PCR; TCRdb stores just in-frame clones and leaves some out. The table has roughly 150,000 clones, roughly 95% seen once. Sequencing used PBMCs. The receptors were gathered from a woman aged 18-29 years in good health and CMV-seronegative. The CDR3 runs from the conserved cysteine through the conserved F or W. A D gene is named only where the DNA matches it firmly. Rows may omit the clone size; those that give it use once, few, many or a size class.

NA,TRBJ1-1,TRBV7-2,NA,TGTGCCAGCAGCTTAGGGGGAGCCATGAAGGCTTTCTTT,CASSLGGAMKAFF
NA,TRBJ2-2,TRBV6-5,NA,TGTGCCAGCAGTCGGGGGGCGGGCACCGGGGAGCTGTTTTTT,CASSRGAGTGELFF
NA,TRBJ1-3,TRBV4-3,NA,TGCGCCAGCAGCCAAGGAGGGGGCTCTGGAAACACCATATATTTT,CASSQGGGSGNTIYF
TRBD2,TRBJ2-1,TRBV5-8,NA,TGTGCCAGCATAATCGGGGCTAGCGGGGAGAATGAGCAGTTCTTC,CASIIGASGENEQFF
NA,TRBJ1-2,TRBV29-1,NA,TGCAGCGTTGAACTACGATACTATGGCTACACCTTC,CSVELRYYGYTF
TRBD2,TRBJ2-3,TRBV4-3,NA,TGCGCCAGCAGCCGAAGCGGGGGGGCCGCAGATACGCAGTATTTT,CASSRSGGAADTQYF
TRBD2,TRBJ2-1,TRBV19,NA,TGTGCCAGTAGTGCGGGACTAGCTATGAAGGTATTCTTC,CASSAGLAMKVFF
NA,TRBJ1-1,TRBV6-5,few,TGTGCCAGCAGTTACGCCACAGGGCGGAACACTGAAGCTTTCTTT,CASSYATGRNTEAFF
TRBD1,TRBJ2-1,TRBV15,NA,TGTGCCACCAGCAGAGATCTTTGGACAGGGGACAATGAGCAGTTCTTC,CATSRDLWTGDNEQFF
TRBD1,TRBJ1-2,TRBV29-1,NA,TGCAGCGTTCTCGGGACAGGGGATTATGGCTACACCTTC,CSVLGTGDYGYTF
NA,TRBJ2-5,TRBV10-3,NA,TGTGCCATCTCTTCGGAAGAGACCCAGTACTTC,CAISSEETQYF
TRBD2,TRBJ2-3,TRBV5-1,once,TGCGCCAGCAGCTCTCGCGGGGGGGCCGGAGATACGCAGTATTTT,CASSSRGGAGDTQYF
NA,TRBJ2-1,TRBV7-9,NA,TGTGCCAGCAGCTTAGAACTAGTTCTCTACAATGAGCAGTTCTTC,CASSLELVLYNEQFF
NA,TRBJ1-2,TRBV13,once,TGTGCCAGCAGCGACCCCACCCGGACAGATTTTTTAGGCTATGGCTACACCTTC,CASSDPTRTDFLGYGYTF
NA,TRBJ1-1,TRBV2,NA,TGTGCCAGCCTAGACAGCCCCATGAACACTGAAGCTTTCTTT,CASLDSPMNTEAFF
TRBD2,TRBJ2-7,TRBV7-2,NA,TGTGCCAGCAGCTCCCGCGGGAATAGCGGGGCCTCTTTC,CASSSRGNSGASF
TRBD1,TRBJ2-7,TRBV27,NA,TGTGCCAGCAGTGACAGGGGGCGTGAGCAGTACTTC,CASSDRGREQYF
NA,TRBJ1-5,TRBV5-6,NA,TGTGCCAGCAGCTTTGGCTCCCAGCCCCAGCATTTT,CASSFGSQPQHF
NA,TRBJ1-2,TRBV15,NA,TGTGCCACCAGCAGAGATATAGGGGGTAATGGCTACACCTTC,CATSRDIGGNGYTF
NA,TRBJ1-5,TRBV12-2,NA,TGTGCAAGTCGCTTAGAGCATTGGTGGGGAAGCGGGTATATGGGCAATCAGCCCCAGCATTTT,CASRLEHWWGSGYMGNQPQHF
NA,TRBJ1-1,TRBV15,once,TGTGCCACCAGAGGGGAGGTTAGCACTGAAGCTTTCTTT,CATRGEVSTEAFF
NA,TRBJ2-7,TRBV9,NA,TGTGCCAGCAGCGTAGTACAGGGTGACGAGCAGTACTTC,CASSVVQGDEQYF
NA,TRBJ2-1,TRBV9,NA,TGTGCCAGCAGCGTCCCCAATTATACAGGGAGAGCATACAATGAGCAGTTCTTC,CASSVPNYTGRAYNEQFF
TRBD2,TRBJ2-2,TRBV7-6,NA,TGTGCCAGCAGTAAACTAGCGACCGGGGAGCTGTTTTTT,CASSKLATGELFF